Listed here is a single T cell receptor beta chain. Its antigen is not identified. The data are from a study of OX40 agonist ivuxolimab in advanced cancers. The overall study: The dose-escalation cohort had hepatocellular carcinoma, melanoma, renal cell or head and neck cancer. Partial responses were seen in three patients, one with hepatocellular carcinoma and two with cutaneous melanoma. General study points: Expanded clones belonging to CD8+ T cells outnumbered, on average, those of CD4+.

Clones were read by immunoSEQ multiplex PCR, and TCRdb kept only the in-frame ones, dropping some. The table shows 85,000 to 90,000 clones, with around 85% occurring only once. V lost 2 bases to trimming and J lost 0 bases, with 16 bases between them. Germline lookup yields CDR1 MDHEN and CDR2 SYDVKM. The CDR3 totals 18 residues. The gene calls are TRBV28 and TRBJ2-2; tentative D call: TRBD2 (5 bases). This TCR came from an adult with an advanced solid tumor such as melanoma, head and neck, liver or kidney cancer. The sample consisted of CD4+ or CD8+ T cells sorted from blood, taken in a trial of the OX40 agonist ivuxolimab. This chain's CDR3 is CASSLRPGRGANTGELFF. CDR3 DNA sequence: TGTGCCAGCAGTTTAAGGCCGGGGAGAGGCGCGAACACCGGGGAGCTGTTTTTT.